This entry is about one T cell receptor (beta chain). Its specificity is unknown. PCR involved 60 Vbeta and 13 Jbeta primers. The assay was immunoSEQ multiplex PCR, and TCRdb's table has in-frame clones only and misses some. Found here are approximately 160,000 clones, 65% to 85% of them singletons; the top ten hold approximately 7%. The entry originates in a study of cytomegalovirus exposure and HLA in healthy donors. V was shortened by 4 bases and J by 0 bases, with 9 bases between the two germline ends. CDR1 and CDR2 from the germline V gene are MGHRA and YSYEKL. There are 15 residues in the CDR3. General study results and limits: Presence/absence analyses treated sequencing depth as roughly uniform across donors. By a later analysis, the bulk of CMV-associated TCR beta chains appeared HLA-restricted. A later analysis linked a missense variant in DCLRE1C to the trimming of TCR beta V and J genes.

This chain connects TRBV4-1 to TRBJ2-2; D uncertain. The sequenced material came from PBMCs. The receptor comes from a woman aged 40 to 49 in good health and CMV-seropositive. Here the CDR3 DNA reads TGCGCCAGCAGCCCCGACAAAACGAACACCGGGGAGCTGTTTTTT. Translation gives CASSPDKTNTGELFF.